This entry describes one T cell receptor beta chain. The CDR3 has 12 amino acids. In germline, CDR1 is PRHDT, CDR2 FYEKMQ (reference sequence). V gave up 7 bases and J gave up 5 bases, with 11 bases separating them. The source of the sample is a study of cytomegalovirus exposure and HLA in healthy donors. The table came from immunoSEQ multiplex PCR; TCRdb's copy has only in-frame clones and leaves some out. The sample consists of approximately 160,000 clones, approximately 89% of them appearing once. Sequenced input: PBMCs. This clonotype originated in a man aged 18 to 29 in good health and CMV-seropositive. V is TRBV13 and J is TRBJ2-5; D may be TRBD2 (7 bases). The CDR3 DNA reads as TGTGCCAGCAAGGGGGGGCAGGAGACCCAGTACTTC. It yields the protein CASKGGQETQYF.